Following are 18 T cell receptor beta chains from one sample sequenced in a study of a mutant IDH1 vaccine in newly diagnosed glioma. The time point here: baseline, week 1 (first vaccination visit). Specified treatment: pre-vaccination baseline after standard-of-care therapy. TCRdb's copy holds only in-frame clones and misses some; the assay was immunoSEQ multiplex PCR. The data show roughly 19,000 clones, around 82% seen once. Source: PBMCs, taken from a glioma patient treated with radiotherapy, temozolomide or both. The receptors derive from a man in his forties with glioma.

V is TRBV19 and J is TRBJ1-6, with 8 bases that match TRBD1. Germline V gene data show CDR1 as LNHDA and CDR2 as SQIVND (reference sequence). With V trimmed by 7 bases and J by 9 bases, 11 bases remained unmatched. This CDR3 spans 15 amino acids. CDR3 DNA sequence: TGTGCCAGTACCGATACCCCCAGGGGGCCTTCACCCCTCCACTTT. It encodes CASTDTPRGPSPLHF.

Here the CDR3 reads CASSIGSGMAYNEQFF. DNA of the CDR3: TGTGCCAGTAGTATAGGGAGCGGGATGGCCTACAATGAGCAGTTCTTC. The chain uses TRBV19 and TRBJ2-1, with 7 bases identical to TRBD2. The CDR3 has 16 amino acids. Germline loops: CDR1 LNHDA, CDR2 SQIVND (reference sequence). V lost 1 base and J lost 2; bases outside the gene matches: 5.

DNA for the CDR3: TGCAGCGCCTCCCCGACAGGGGGGATCACTGAAGCTTTCTTT. It encodes CSASPTGGITEAFF. The chain links TRBV29-1 to TRBJ1-1; TRBD1 matches at 9 bases. Unmatched junction bases numbered 10, after V lost 7 bases and J lost 4 bases. The germline V gene has CDR1 SQVTM and CDR2 ANQGSEA. This CDR3 contains 14 residues.

The sample holds a few counts of this clone. The chain couples TRBV7-2 to TRBJ1-1; 11 positions match TRBD1. This CDR3 has 16 amino acids. CDR1 and CDR2 from the germline V gene are SGHTA and FQGNSA. The V gene end was trimmed by 5 bases and the J gene end by 4 bases; junction bases not matched to a gene: 9. The CDR3 DNA reads as TGTGCCAGCAGCCAGGGGACAGGGGGTCGGGGCACTGAAGCTTTCTTT. Protein product: CASSQGTGGRGTEAFF. The full variable domain, rest sourced from reference TRBV7-2 and TRBJ1-1, is GAGVSQSPSNKVTEKGKDVELRCDPISGHTALYWYRQSLGQGLEFLIYFQGNSAPDKSGLPSDRFSAERTGGSVSTLTIQRTQQEDSAVYLCASSQGTGGRGTEAFFGQGTRLTVV.

V gene TRBV19 combines with J gene TRBJ1-2; D may be TRBD1 (6 bases). V lost 8 bases and J lost 4, with 20 bases in between. The CDR3 totals 15 residues. Germline V gives CDR1 LNHDA, CDR2 SQIVND (reference sequence). The CDR3 here is CASLGQPQDPYGYTF. The CDR3 DNA reads TGTGCCAGTCTTGGACAGCCCCAAGATCCCTATGGCTACACCTTC.

This chain uses TRBV28 with TRBJ1-1; TRBD1 agrees at 8 bases. This CDR3 has 14 amino acids. Germline V gene sequence: CDR1 MDHEN, CDR2 SYDVKM. With V trimmed by 8 bases and J by 3 bases, 8 bases remained unmatched. The DNA for the CDR3 is TGTGCCAGCCATCTACAGGGGGGCTACACTGAAGCTTTCTTT. This codes for CASHLQGGYTEAFF.

The genes are TRBV5-4 and TRBJ2-7; the D gene is possibly TRBD1 (5 bases). Germline-derived CDR1 and CDR2 are SGHNT and YYREEE (reference sequence). The ends were cut back, 2 bases at V and 0 bases at J, with 12 bases in the middle. This CDR3 comprises 15 residues. The CDR3, as DNA: TGTGCCAGCAGCTTATCCTGGGGCCGCTCCTACGAGCAGTACTTC. Protein: CASSLSWGRSYEQYF.

The rearrangement links TRBV2 to TRBJ2-3, with 10 bases matching TRBD2. From germline, CDR1 is SNHLY and CDR2 FYNNEI. The CDR3 loop spans 18 amino acids. J was trimmed by 4 bases and V by 8 bases; bases with no gene match: 18. This chain's CDR3 is CASGKGPGAGGPPDTQYF. The CDR3, as DNA: TGTGCCAGCGGGAAGGGCCCCGGAGCGGGAGGGCCCCCAGATACGCAGTATTTT.

V usage is TRBV11-2 and J usage is TRBJ2-2; 8 nucleotides line up with TRBD2. The CDR3 runs 16 residues. CDR1 and CDR2 (germline): SGHAT, FQNNGV. V shed 2 bases, J shed 4 bases, and the junction held 6 bases outside the gene matches. CDR3 region: CASSLYTGGRTGELFF. DNA of the CDR3: TGTGCCAGCAGCTTATATACGGGGGGGCGCACCGGGGAGCTGTTTTTT.

Remarks on this clone: The CDR3 does not end in the conserved phenylalanine or tryptophan, so this is likely a read error. The DNA is left out, because the CDR3 cannot be placed on it with certainty; the CDR3 is given as TCRdb lists it. This chain links TRBV12-1 with TRBJ2-7; the table's D call of TRBD2 was not tested on the DNA. TRBV12-1 is noted as a pseudogene. The CDR3 is made up of 17 amino acids, end residues included. This chain's CDR3 is CASRLRSDGGLSYEQYL.

The rearrangement links TRBV11-3 to TRBJ2-2; D remains ambiguous. V lost 3 bases and J lost 7, with 9 bases in between. Germline V gives CDR1 SGHNT, CDR2 YENEEA. This CDR3 contains 13 residues. The CDR3 bases are TGTGCCAGCAGCTTCATAAGCAGCGGGGAGCTGTTTTTT. Its protein is CASSFISSGELFF.

This clone occurred once. This sequence joins TRBV19 and TRBJ1-2; D ambiguous. CDR1 and CDR2 (germline): LNHDA, SQIVND (reference sequence). The V and J ends lost 5 bases and 2 bases respectively, with 6 bases between them. CDR3 size: 12 residues. CDR3 nucleotide sequence: TGTGCCAGTAGTCCCCGGAACTATGGCTACACCTTC. Protein: CASSPRNYGYTF.

The V and J genes are TRBV6-5 and TRBJ2-7, with D possibly TRBD1 on 6 matching bases. There are 12 residues in the CDR3. V dropped 7 bases and J dropped 0 bases, with 7 bases sitting between them. Germline loops: CDR1 MNHEY, CDR2 SVGAGI. The CDR3 loop is CASKGGSYEQYF. The DNA for the CDR3 is TGTGCCAGCAAAGGGGGCTCCTACGAGCAGTACTTC.

The chain carries TRBV5-1 and TRBJ2-6; D remains unclear. This CDR3 comprises 14 residues. Looked up from germline, CDR1 is SGHRS and CDR2 is YFSETQ. Trimming cost V 6 bases and J 3 bases, with 10 bases left between them. CDR3 DNA sequence: TGCGCCAGCACCCGGGCCGTTGGGGCCAACGTCCTGACTTTC. Amino acid sequence: CASTRAVGANVLTF.

The V and J genes are TRBV2 and TRBJ1-2; D call uncertain. CDR1 SNHLY and CDR2 FYNNEI come from the germline V gene. The CDR3 contains 15 residues. V dropped 7 bases and J dropped 6 bases, with 21 bases sitting between them. Here the CDR3 reads CASTKDGPIENGYTF. The DNA of the CDR3 is TGTGCCAGCACCAAGGACGGACCGATAGAGAATGGCTACACCTTC.

Written as DNA, the CDR3 is TGTGCCAGCAGTTACGGTGGCAGGGTTGACGGCTACACCTTC. Translated: CASSYGGRVDGYTF. V and J are TRBV6-5 and TRBJ1-2, with D perhaps matching TRBD1 (5 bases). Deletions cut 2 bases from V and 8 bases from J, with 15 bases between. Germline V lookup: CDR1 MNHEY, CDR2 SVGAGI. CDR3 length: 14 residues.

The chain has TRBV4-1 and TRBJ1-1; D unresolved. CDR1 MGHRA and CDR2 YSYEKL come from the germline V gene. The length of the CDR3 is 15 residues. Between the trimmed V and J ends, which lost 2 bases and 4 bases, there was a span of 14 bases. CDR3 residues: CASSQTPERITEAFF. The CDR3 DNA is TGCGCCAGCAGCCAAACCCCAGAGAGAATCACTGAAGCTTTCTTT.

The gene calls are TRBV19 and TRBJ1-1, with 8 bases fitting TRBD1. The germline V gene encodes CDR1 LNHDA and CDR2 SQIVND (reference sequence). The CDR3 totals 14 residues. V was clipped by 5 bases and J by 0 bases; unmatched bases: 2. The CDR3 coding sequence is TGTGCCAGTAGTGTACAGGGGGTGAACACTGAAGCTTTCTTT. The encoded protein is CASSVQGVNTEAFF.